The 28 T cell receptor beta chains below were found in one sample sequenced in a study of regulatory T cells. The primer mix had 52 TRBV and 13 TRBJ primers. Clones were read by immunoSEQ multiplex PCR, and TCRdb kept only the in-frame ones, dropping some. This table has about 6,000 clones, roughly 80% appearing once. Sequencing used CD8+ T cells sorted from blood. These receptors all come from a child aged 5 to 17 with CD3G deficiency.

V and J are TRBV6-1 and TRBJ2-7; 8 nucleotides agree with TRBD1. There are 14 residues in the CDR3. CDR1 MNHNS and CDR2 SASEGT come from the germline V gene. The V segment lost 3 bases and the J segment 5 bases; nucleotides outside the gene matches: 6. The CDR3 coding sequence is TGTGCCAGCAGTGATTGGCAGGGGGCCGACGAGCAGTACTTC. Translated, it gives CASSDWQGADEQYF.

The CDR3 loop reads CASSDREGYEQYF. The DNA of the CDR3 is TGTGCCAGCAGTGACAGGGAGGGTTACGAGCAGTACTTC. V is TRBV2 and J is TRBJ2-7, with TRBD2 matching 7 bases. V was pared by 3 bases and J by 4 bases, with 3 bases of the junction left unmatched. CDR3 size: 13 residues. The germline V gene has CDR1 SNHLY and CDR2 FYNNEI. Complete variable domain (other parts from reference TRBV2 and TRBJ2-7): EPEVTQTPSHQVTQMGQEVILRCVPISNHLYFYWYRQILGQKVEFLVSFYNNEISEKSEIFDDQFSVERPDGSNFTLKIRSTKLEDSAMYFCASSDREGYEQYFGPGTRLTVT.

The chain links TRBV11-1 to TRBJ2-1, with a weak D call TRBD2 (6 bases). Germline lookup yields CDR1 SGHAT and CDR2 FQDESV (reference sequence). The CDR3 is 15 amino acids. V was trimmed by 3 bases and J by 6 bases, leaving 15 bases between them. As DNA, the CDR3 is TGTGCCAGCAGCTTCGGGGGAAGAGGACGCAATGAGCAGTTCTTC. Amino acids: CASSFGGRGRNEQFF.

This clone was seen only once. The chain has TRBV7-9 and TRBJ2-1; 11 bases agree with TRBD2. CDR3 length: 16 residues. V gave up 5 bases and J gave up 7 bases; unmatched junction bases: 10. Germline V gene lookup returns CDR1 SEHNR and CDR2 FQNEAQ (reference sequence). The CDR3 loop is CASSLPTSGRWNEQFF. CDR3 DNA sequence: TGTGCCAGCAGCCTGCCCACTAGCGGGAGATGGAATGAGCAGTTCTTC.

The chain carries TRBV28 and TRBJ2-1, with 7 bases fitting TRBD1. This CDR3 has 16 amino acids. CDR1 MDHEN and CDR2 SYDVKM come from the germline V gene. V lost 5 bases, J lost 3 bases, and 10 bases stayed unmatched. As DNA, the CDR3 is TGTGCCAGCAGTACGACAGGGTACAAGATCTACAATGAGCAGTTCTTC. Protein sequence: CASSTTGYKIYNEQFF.

This chain links TRBV28 with TRBJ2-3; 9 nucleotides line up with TRBD2. The CDR3 has 17 residues. J gave up 5 bases and V 2 bases, and 11 bases lay outside the gene matches. Germline V CDR1 and CDR2: MDHEN, SYDVKM. The CDR3 DNA reads TGTGCCAGCAGTTTAGGGCCCCTAGCGGGAACTGGAGATACGCAGTATTTT. Translating gives CASSLGPLAGTGDTQYF.

V gene TRBV6-1 combines with J gene TRBJ2-7; 7 bases match TRBD2. The CDR3 has 13 amino acids. CDR1 and CDR2 from the germline V gene are MNHNS and SASEGT. Trimming removed 7 bases from V and 3 bases from J; junction bases left unmatched: 6. The CDR3 spells CASTAGNFYEQYF. DNA of the CDR3: TGTGCCAGCACAGCGGGAAACTTCTACGAGCAGTACTTC.

Written as DNA, the CDR3 is TGTGCCAGCACCACGGGACGGCTGAGCCACGAGCAGTACTTC. Translated, it gives CASTTGRLSHEQYF. V is TRBV28 and J is TRBJ2-7; D possibly uses TRBD1 or TRBD2 (5 bases each). From germline, CDR1 is MDHEN and CDR2 SYDVKM. This CDR3 has 14 amino acids. Trimming cost V 7 bases and J 5 bases, with 18 bases left between them.

The chain is built from TRBV27 and TRBJ2-2; no firm D call. The V end was cut by 3 bases, the J end by 2 bases, with 1 base between. Germline V CDR1 and CDR2: MNHEY, SMNVEV (reference sequence). This CDR3 is 12 amino acids long. The CDR3 reads CASSFNTGELFF. The CDR3 DNA is TGTGCCAGCAGTTTTAACACCGGGGAGCTGTTTTTT.

The chain carries TRBV19 and TRBJ1-5; D gene ambiguous. Trimming removed 0 bases at V and 1 base at J, with 7 bases between. CDR3 length: 15 amino acids. CDR1 LNHDA and CDR2 SQIVND come from the germline V gene (reference sequence). This CDR3 is CASSIDQGSNQPQHF. CDR3 DNA: TGTGCCAGTAGTATAGATCAAGGGAGCAATCAGCCCCAGCATTTT.

V gene TRBV19 combines with J gene TRBJ2-1; TRBD2 agrees at 7 bases. Germline values: CDR1 LNHDA, CDR2 SQIVND (reference sequence). The CDR3 is 15 residues long. With 0 bases clipped from V and 7 bases from J, the junction kept 6 bases outside the gene matches. The CDR3 here is CASSIDTRGLNEQFF. The CDR3 nucleotides read TGTGCCAGTAGTATAGATACGCGGGGGTTGAATGAGCAGTTCTTC.

The rearrangement uses TRBV7-9 and TRBJ2-7; D is possibly TRBD1 (6 bases). CDR1 and CDR2 (germline): SEHNR, FQNEAQ (reference sequence). The V end lost 5 bases, the J end lost 6 bases, and 14 bases lay between the germline ends. This CDR3 spans 13 amino acids. The CDR3 region has the DNA TGTGCCAGCAGCCAGGACAGTAAAGGCGAGCAGTACTTC. This gives the protein CASSQDSKGEQYF. Together with reference TRBV7-9 and TRBJ2-7, the CDR3 gives the full variable domain: DTGVSQNPRHKITKRGQNVTFRCDPISEHNRLYWYRQTLGQGPEFLTYFQNEAQLEKSRLLSDRFSAERPKGSFSTLEIQRTEQGDSAMYLCASSQDSKGEQYFGPGTRLTVT.

This clone ranks as medium-sized. The chain combines TRBV10-3 with TRBJ1-2, with D unclear. V was clipped by 3 bases and J by 4 bases, with 9 bases between them. Looked up from germline, CDR1 is ENHRY and CDR2 is SYGVKD. CDR3 size: 13 residues. The CDR3 DNA follows: TGTGCCATCAGTGAAGGTTCACTCTATGGCTACACCTTC. Amino acid sequence: CAISEGSLYGYTF.

The DNA for the CDR3 is TGTGCCATCAGTGAGAGAATACAGGGAGCCCACGAGCAGTACTTC. It encodes CAISERIQGAHEQYF. The chain recombines TRBV10-3 with TRBJ2-7, with a possible D match to TRBD1 (6 bases). V dropped 2 bases and J dropped 5 bases, with 16 bases sitting between them. The germline V gene encodes CDR1 ENHRY and CDR2 SYGVKD. The CDR3 has 15 amino acids.

The chain couples TRBV19 to TRBJ2-1; D gene ambiguous. The germline V and J ends were trimmed by 6 bases and 4 bases, with 4 bases remaining between them. The CDR3 totals 11 residues. Germline lookup yields CDR1 LNHDA and CDR2 SQIVND (reference sequence). CDR3 coding DNA: TGTGCCAGTAGGCGATACAATGAGCAGTTCTTC. As protein: CASRRYNEQFF.

The rearrangement links TRBV6-1 to TRBJ1-5; D gene ambiguous. Germline loops: CDR1 MNHNS, CDR2 SASEGT. There are 15 residues in the CDR3. V dropped 3 bases and J dropped 5 bases, with 14 bases sitting between them. CDR3 residues: CASSEGGWLDQPQHF. The DNA for the CDR3 is TGTGCCAGCAGTGAGGGAGGGTGGTTGGATCAGCCCCAGCATTTT.

The chain links TRBV7-8 to TRBJ2-3, with D unclear. The CDR3 extends over 12 amino acids. Trimming pared 4 bases from V and 1 base from J, leaving 3 bases between. Germline CDR1 SGHVS, CDR2 FQNEAQ. The CDR3 loop is CASSWGTDTQYF. The DNA of the CDR3 is TGTGCCAGCAGCTGGGGCACAGATACGCAGTATTTT.

The chain joins TRBV30 to TRBJ2-1; 7 nucleotides line up with TRBD2. CDR3 size: 12 residues. V dropped 5 bases and J dropped 4; count of bases not matched to a gene: 2. Germline loops: CDR1 GTSNPN, CDR2 SVGIG (reference sequence). The CDR3 nucleotides read TGTGCCTGGTCTAGCGGTTACAATGAGCAGTTCTTC. Translated, it gives CAWSSGYNEQFF.

This clone was counted a few times. The chain has TRBV5-1 and TRBJ2-3, with D hard to call. Trimming took off 2 bases at V and 0 bases at J, with 10 bases between the two ends. Germline V gene data show CDR1 as SGHRS and CDR2 as YFSETQ. The CDR3 has 15 amino acids. The CDR3 spells CASSLSTWSTDTQYF. CDR3 nucleotide sequence: TGCGCCAGCAGCTTATCGACTTGGAGCACAGATACGCAGTATTTT.

The chain employs TRBV19 and TRBJ2-1, with TRBD2 identical over 13 bases. Germline CDR1 is LNHDA and CDR2 is SQIVND (reference sequence). Losses at the gene ends were 4 bases for V and 5 bases for J; bases not matched to a gene: 2. This CDR3 has 15 residues. CDR3 bases: TGTGCCAGTAGTAGGGGACTAGCGGGGCACAATGAGCAGTTCTTC. It encodes CASSRGLAGHNEQFF.

The chain links TRBV28 to TRBJ2-5; 14 bases are shared with TRBD2. Looked up from germline, CDR1 is MDHEN and CDR2 is SYDVKM. The J segment lost 5 bases and the V segment lost 3 bases, leaving 5 bases of the junction unmatched. The CDR3 runs 16 residues. DNA for the CDR3: TGTGCCAGCAGTTTGGGACTAGCGGGAGTCGGGGAGACCCAGTACTTC. Translated: CASSLGLAGVGETQYF.

The chain uses TRBV10-3 and TRBJ2-7; perhaps D is TRBD1 or TRBD2 (5 bases each). From germline, CDR1 is ENHRY and CDR2 SYGVKD. There are 15 residues in the CDR3. V was cut by 3 bases and J by 2 bases, with 14 bases left in between. In DNA, the CDR3 is TGTGCCATCAGTGACCCCCGGGACGGAACCTACGAGCAGTACTTC. It is translated as CAISDPRDGTYEQYF.

V usage is TRBV7-9 and J usage is TRBJ1-4; D ambiguous. Trimming shortened V by 1 base and J by 7 bases, and 4 bases separated the two germline ends. The CDR3 totals 12 residues. The germline gives CDR1 SEHNR, CDR2 FQNEAQ (reference sequence). For the CDR3, the DNA is TGTGCCAGCAGCTTAGATGGTGAAAAACTGTTTTTT. Translation: CASSLDGEKLFF.

The genes are TRBV5-6 and TRBJ2-7, with D uncertain. V lost 0 bases and J 6 bases, leaving 10 bases between the germline ends. The CDR3 is made up of 13 amino acids. Germline lookup yields CDR1 SGHDT and CDR2 YYEEEE. CDR3 bases: TGTGCCAGCAGCTTGGAAGTGGTCGGCGAGCAGTACTTC. Protein product: CASSLEVVGEQYF.

The chain joins TRBV7-8 to TRBJ1-6, with D hard to call. The CDR3 sequence is 14 residues long. Trimming pared 4 bases from V and 7 bases from J, leaving 11 bases between. The germline V gene encodes CDR1 SGHVS and CDR2 FQNEAQ. Here the CDR3 DNA reads TGTGCCAGCAGCTCCCTATTCGGGAATTCACCCCTCCACTTT. Translation gives CASSSLFGNSPLHF.

This chain uses TRBV2 with TRBJ1-1; the match to TRBD1 covers 9 bases. Trimming cost V 5 bases and J 6 bases; bases outside gene matches: 19. Germline values: CDR1 SNHLY, CDR2 FYNNEI. The CDR3 consists of 18 residues. CDR3 nucleotides: TGTGCCAGCAGTCCACTGGGGACAGGGAACGAGTCTAAGGCTGAAGCTTTCTTT. Protein: CASSPLGTGNESKAEAFF.

This chain joins TRBV5-1 and TRBJ2-2; TRBD2 matches 9 bases. CDR1 is SGHRS and CDR2 is YFSETQ in the germline V gene. The trim removed 7 bases at V and 7 bases at J, leaving 14 bases unmatched. This CDR3 comprises 16 residues. CDR3 sequence reads: CASQPGAGGTNGELFF. The DNA of the CDR3 is TGCGCCAGCCAACCAGGAGCGGGAGGAACTAACGGGGAGCTGTTTTTT.

The chain combines TRBV10-3 with TRBJ2-5; weak D call: TRBD1 (6 bases). The J call may be incorrect, as the DNA end agrees better with TRBJ2-7. This CDR3 contains 14 residues. Germline CDR1 ENHRY, CDR2 SYGVKD. The CDR3 is CAIDRGHSSYEQYF. The CDR3 nucleotides read TGTGCCATCGACCGGGGACATAGCTCCTACGAGCAGTACTTC.